Presented here are 5 T cell receptor beta chains from one specimen sequenced in a study of blood T cell repertoires in COVID-19. TCRdb's copy holds only in-frame clones and misses some; the assay was immunoSEQ multiplex PCR. This sample yields some 230,000 clones, of which approximately 81% are seen a single time; around 2.9% belongs to the top ten. The sequenced sample was peripheral blood. These receptors all come from a man aged 50 to 60 who had recovered from COVID-19.

The genes are TRBV19 and TRBJ1-2, with 7 bases aligning to TRBD1. CDR1 is LNHDA, CDR2 SQIVND, per germline (reference sequence). The CDR3 consists of 13 residues. The ends lost 10 bases at V and 2 bases at J; junction bases unmatched: 7. CDR3 protein: CATSRTGNYGYTF. Written as DNA, the CDR3 is TGTGCCACAAGCCGGACAGGAAACTATGGCTACACCTTC.

The rearrangement joins TRBV2 to TRBJ1-1; TRBD1 agrees at 7 bases. Germline-derived CDR1 and CDR2 are SNHLY and FYNNEI. CDR3 length: 13 residues. Germline trimming cut 7 bases from V and 1 base from J; bases unmatched to any gene: 3. The CDR3 spells CASNYRGNTEAFF. CDR3 nucleotide sequence: TGTGCCAGCAATTACAGGGGGAACACTGAAGCTTTCTTT. The whole variable domain, filled in from reference TRBV2 and TRBJ1-1, reads EPEVTQTPSHQVTQMGQEVILRCVPISNHLYFYWYRQILGQKVEFLVSFYNNEISEKSEIFDDQFSVERPDGSNFTLKIRSTKLEDSAMYFCASNYRGNTEAFFGQGTRLTVV.

The chain is built from TRBV28 and TRBJ1-4; TRBD1 might be the D (6 bases). V was pared by 6 bases and J by 3 bases, with 11 bases between. CDR1 and CDR2 (germline): MDHEN, SYDVKM. This CDR3 region has 14 residues. CDR3 sequence reads: CASRTQGANEKLFF. The CDR3 bases are TGTGCCAGCAGGACACAGGGAGCTAATGAAAAACTGTTTTTT.

In this sample, this clone turned up once. The chain joins TRBV6-5 to TRBJ2-1; TRBD2 matches at 9 bases. The V gene end was trimmed by 6 bases and the J gene end by 8 bases; junction bases not matched to a gene: 8. The CDR3 loop spans 14 amino acids. CDR1 and CDR2 from the germline V gene are MNHEY and SVGAGI. The CDR3 spells CASRWREGRDEQFF. The CDR3 DNA sequence: TGTGCCAGCAGATGGCGGGAGGGTCGTGATGAGCAGTTCTTC.

This rearrangement joins TRBV14 to TRBJ2-1; TRBD2 matches 9 bases. In germline, CDR1 is SGHDN, CDR2 FVKESK. V lost 1 base, J lost 3 bases, and 4 bases stayed unmatched. The CDR3 is made up of 16 amino acids. This CDR3 reads CASSQGSGRLYNEQFF. As DNA, the CDR3 is TGTGCCAGCAGCCAAGGGAGCGGGAGGCTCTACAATGAGCAGTTCTTC. Combining the CDR3 with reference TRBV14 and TRBJ2-1 gives the whole variable domain EAGVTQFPSHSVIEKGQTVTLRCDPISGHDNLYWYRRVMGKEIKFLLHFVKESKQDESGMPNNRFLAERTGGTYSTLKVQPAELEDSGVYFCASSQGSGRLYNEQFFGPGTRLTVL.